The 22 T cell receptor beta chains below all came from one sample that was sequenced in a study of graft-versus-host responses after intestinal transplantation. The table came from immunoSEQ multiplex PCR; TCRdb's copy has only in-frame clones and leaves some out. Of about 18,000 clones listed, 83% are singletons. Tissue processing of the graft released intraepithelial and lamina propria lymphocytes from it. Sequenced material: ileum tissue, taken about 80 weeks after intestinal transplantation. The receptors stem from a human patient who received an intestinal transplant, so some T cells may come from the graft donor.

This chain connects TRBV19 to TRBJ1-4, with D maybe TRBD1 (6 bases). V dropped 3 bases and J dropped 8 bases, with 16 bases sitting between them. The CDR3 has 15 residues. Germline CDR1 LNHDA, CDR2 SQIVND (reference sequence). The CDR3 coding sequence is TGTGCCAGTAGTATGCGGGGGCGGGGGTCCGAAAAACTGTTTTTT. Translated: CASSMRGRGSEKLFF.

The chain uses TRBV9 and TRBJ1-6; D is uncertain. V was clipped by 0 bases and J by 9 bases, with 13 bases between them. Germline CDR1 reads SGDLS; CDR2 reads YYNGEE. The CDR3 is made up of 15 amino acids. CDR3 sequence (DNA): TGTGCCAGCAGCGTAGGGGATTGGATTGGTTCACCCCTCCACTTT. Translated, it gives CASSVGDWIGSPLHF.

The CDR3, as DNA: TGTGCTAGTGGTTTGGGCCGACAGATAATCGAAGCTTTCTTT. Protein product: CASGLGRQIIEAFF. The V gene is TRBV12-5, the J gene TRBJ1-1; the D gene is possibly TRBD1 (5 bases). V was trimmed by 1 base and J by 8 bases, leaving 14 bases between them. The CDR3 has 14 residues. The germline CDR1 and CDR2 sequences are LGHNT and FRNRAP.

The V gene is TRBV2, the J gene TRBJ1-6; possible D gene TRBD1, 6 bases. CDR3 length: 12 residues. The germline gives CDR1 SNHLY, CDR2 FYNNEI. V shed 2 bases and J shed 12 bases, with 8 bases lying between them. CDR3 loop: CASSERGVPLHF. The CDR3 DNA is TGTGCCAGCAGTGAAAGGGGGGTACCCCTCCACTTT.

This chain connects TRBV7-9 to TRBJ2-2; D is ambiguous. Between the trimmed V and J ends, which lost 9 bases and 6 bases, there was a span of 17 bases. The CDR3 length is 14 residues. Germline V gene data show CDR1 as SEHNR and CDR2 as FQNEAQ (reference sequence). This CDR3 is CASTSHIPPGELFF. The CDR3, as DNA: TGTGCCAGTACAAGTCACATACCCCCCGGGGAGCTGTTTTTT.

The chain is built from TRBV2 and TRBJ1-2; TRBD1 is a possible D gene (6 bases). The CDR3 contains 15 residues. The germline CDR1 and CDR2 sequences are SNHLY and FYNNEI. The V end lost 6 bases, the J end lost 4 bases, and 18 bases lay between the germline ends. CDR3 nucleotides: TGTGCCAGCAGCCTAAGGGGGGATGCCTCCTATGGCTACACCTTC. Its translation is CASSLRGDASYGYTF.

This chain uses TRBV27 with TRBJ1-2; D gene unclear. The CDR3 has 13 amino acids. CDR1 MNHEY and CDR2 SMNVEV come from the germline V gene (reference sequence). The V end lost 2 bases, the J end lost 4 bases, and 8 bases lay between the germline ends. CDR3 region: CASSLGELYGYTF. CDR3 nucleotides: TGTGCCAGCAGTTTAGGAGAGCTCTATGGCTACACCTTC.

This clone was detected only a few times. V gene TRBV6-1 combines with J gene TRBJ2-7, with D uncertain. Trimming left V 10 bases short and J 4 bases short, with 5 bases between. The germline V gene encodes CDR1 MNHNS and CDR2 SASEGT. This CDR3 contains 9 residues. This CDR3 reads CATEYEQYF. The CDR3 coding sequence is TGTGCCACCGAGTACGAGCAGTACTTC.

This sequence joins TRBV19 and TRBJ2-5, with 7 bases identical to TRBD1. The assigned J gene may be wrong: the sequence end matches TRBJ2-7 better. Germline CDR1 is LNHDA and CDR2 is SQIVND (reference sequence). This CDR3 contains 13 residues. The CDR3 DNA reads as TGTGCCAGTAGTATCGGACAGGCCTACGAGCAGTACTTC. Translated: CASSIGQAYEQYF.

CDR3: CASSLVSRTGDSYGYTF. CDR3 nucleotide sequence: TGCGCCAGCAGCTTGGTCAGTCGGACAGGGGATAGCTATGGCTACACCTTC. This chain connects TRBV5-1 to TRBJ1-2; 9 bases map to TRBD1. CDR1 and CDR2 from the germline V gene are SGHRS and YFSETQ. The CDR3 consists of 17 residues. V gave up 0 bases and J gave up 4 bases; unmatched junction bases: 10.

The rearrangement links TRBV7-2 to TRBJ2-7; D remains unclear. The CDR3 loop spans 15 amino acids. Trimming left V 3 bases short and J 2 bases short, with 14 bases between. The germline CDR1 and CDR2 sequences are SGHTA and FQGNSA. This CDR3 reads CASSFMGSDAYEQYF. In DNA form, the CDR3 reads TGTGCCAGCAGCTTCATGGGCAGCGACGCCTACGAGCAGTACTTC.

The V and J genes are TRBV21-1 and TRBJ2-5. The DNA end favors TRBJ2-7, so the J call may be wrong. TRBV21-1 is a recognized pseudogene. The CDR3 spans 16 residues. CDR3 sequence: CASSTMVVHVLDEQYF. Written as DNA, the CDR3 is TGTGCCAGCAGTACAATGGTAGTACACGTGTTAGACGAGCAGTACTTC.

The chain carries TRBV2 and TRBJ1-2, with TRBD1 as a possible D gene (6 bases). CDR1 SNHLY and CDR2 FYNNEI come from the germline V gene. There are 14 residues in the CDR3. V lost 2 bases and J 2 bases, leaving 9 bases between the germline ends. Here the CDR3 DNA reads TGTGCCAGCAGTGAACGACAGGTCAACTATGGCTACACCTTC. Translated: CASSERQVNYGYTF.

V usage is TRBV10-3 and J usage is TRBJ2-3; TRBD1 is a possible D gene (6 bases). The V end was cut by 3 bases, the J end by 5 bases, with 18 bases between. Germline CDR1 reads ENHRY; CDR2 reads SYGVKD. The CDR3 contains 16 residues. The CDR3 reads CAISDPTGLRVDTQYF. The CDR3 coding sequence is TGTGCCATCAGTGACCCGACAGGTCTTAGGGTAGATACGCAGTATTTT.

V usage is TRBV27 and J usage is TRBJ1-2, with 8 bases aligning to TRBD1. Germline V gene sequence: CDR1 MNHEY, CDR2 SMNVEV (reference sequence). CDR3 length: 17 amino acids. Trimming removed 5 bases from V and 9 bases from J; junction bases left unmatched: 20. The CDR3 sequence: CASSPRTGLPGSNSYTF. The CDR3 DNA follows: TGTGCCAGCAGTCCTCGGACAGGGTTGCCGGGGAGTAACAGCTACACCTTC.

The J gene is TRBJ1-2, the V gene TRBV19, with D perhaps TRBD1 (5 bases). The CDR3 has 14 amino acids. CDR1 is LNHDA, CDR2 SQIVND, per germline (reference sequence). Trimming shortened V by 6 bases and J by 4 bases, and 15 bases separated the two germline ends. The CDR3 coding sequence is TGTGCCAGTAGGAACAGAGGCGGGGGCTATGGCTACACCTTC. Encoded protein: CASRNRGGGYGYTF.

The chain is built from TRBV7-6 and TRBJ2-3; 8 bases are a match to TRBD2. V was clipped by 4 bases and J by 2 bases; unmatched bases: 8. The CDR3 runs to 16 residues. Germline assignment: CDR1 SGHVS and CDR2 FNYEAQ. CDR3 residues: CASSSTSGGYTDTQYF. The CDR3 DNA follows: TGTGCCAGCAGCTCCACTAGCGGAGGGTACACAGATACGCAGTATTTT.

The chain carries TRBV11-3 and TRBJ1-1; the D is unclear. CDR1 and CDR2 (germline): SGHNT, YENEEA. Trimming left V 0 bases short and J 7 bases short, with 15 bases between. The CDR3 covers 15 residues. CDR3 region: CASSLEIHLIHEAFF. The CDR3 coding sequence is TGTGCCAGCAGCTTAGAAATTCACCTAATACATGAAGCTTTCTTT.

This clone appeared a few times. The CDR3 DNA reads TGTGCCAGCAGCACGTCCGGGCGGAGCTCCTATAATTCACCCCTCCACTTT. Protein sequence: CASSTSGRSSYNSPLHF. This chain joins TRBV7-9 and TRBJ1-6; D not certain. The CDR3 contains 17 residues. V lost 5 bases and J lost 0, with 14 bases in between. Germline V gene data show CDR1 as SEHNR and CDR2 as FQNEAQ (reference sequence). The variable domain in full, with the rest retrieved from reference TRBV7-9 and TRBJ1-6, is DTGVSQNPRHKITKRGQNVTFRCDPISEHNRLYWYRQTLGQGPEFLTYFQNEAQLEKSRLLSDRFSAERPKGSFSTLEIQRTEQGDSAMYLCASSTSGRSSYNSPLHFGNGTRLTVT.

The DNA for the CDR3 is TGTGCCAGCAGCACCGGACAGTACAATGAGCAGTTCTTC. Its protein product is CASSTGQYNEQFF. The chain recombines TRBV13 with TRBJ2-1, with a tentative D call TRBD1 (6 bases). With 5 bases removed from V and 4 bases from J, the gap between germline ends came to 9 bases. In germline, CDR1 is PRHDT, CDR2 FYEKMQ (reference sequence). CDR3 length equals 13 residues.

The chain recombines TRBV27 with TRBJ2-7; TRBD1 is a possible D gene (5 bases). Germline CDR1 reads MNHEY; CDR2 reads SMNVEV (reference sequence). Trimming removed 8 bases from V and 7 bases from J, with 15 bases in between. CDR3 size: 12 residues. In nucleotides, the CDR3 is TGTGCCAGCGATTCAGGGTTAGGGGAGCAGTACTTC. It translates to CASDSGLGEQYF.

CDR3 DNA: TGTGCCAGCAGAGACAAGGGGTCCACAGATACGCAGTATTTT. Protein sequence: CASRDKGSTDTQYF. This chain connects TRBV11-2 to TRBJ2-3; weak D call: TRBD1 (5 bases). Per the germline V gene, CDR1 is SGHAT and CDR2 is FQNNGV. Trimming shortened V by 6 bases and J by 2 bases, and 12 bases separated the two germline ends. The CDR3 spans 14 residues.